This T cell receptor (beta chain) was recorded in a study of T cell responses to AZD1222 COVID-19 vaccine. Assay: immunoSEQ multiplex PCR; the TCRdb copy retains only in-frame clones and omits some. Among 130,000 or so clones listed, over 90% were seen once. For this clone: The antigen remains unidentified.

Whole-study findings and limits: It should be noted that donors were predominantly white British and more often female, and clonal diversity was possibly underestimated.

V shed 4 bases and J 6 bases; nucleotides not matched to a gene: 12. This CDR3 spans 15 amino acids. Germline V gives CDR1 KGHSH, CDR2 LQKENI. The origin of this receptor is an adult in good health. This chain uses TRBV18 with TRBJ2-7, with TRBD1 identical over 7 bases. The material was peripheral blood, obtained on day 0 of AZD1222 vaccination. Here the CDR3 reads CASSQQGVKAVEQYF. The DNA of the CDR3 is TGTGCCAGCTCACAGCAGGGGGTAAAGGCCGTCGAGCAGTACTTC.